The rows below give T cell receptor beta chains drawn from one sample of a study of T cells in localized non-small cell lung cancer. The table came from immunoSEQ multiplex PCR; TCRdb's copy has only in-frame clones and leaves some out. The profile shows roughly 38,000 clones, around nine tenths of them singletons. Here the sequenced sample was peripheral blood, taken before any cancer treatment. The origin of the receptors is a female donor at least 60 years old with stage I squamous cell lung carcinoma. CDR3s include the opening cysteine and the closing phenylalanine or tryptophan. D genes are given only for firm matches. A row's size may be missing; if present it is once, few, many or a size class.

CDR3nt: TGTGCCAGCAGTCCTAGCGGGGATCGCACAGATACGCAGTATTTT
CDR3aa: CASSPSGDRTDTQYF
j_gene: TRBJ2-3
d_gene: TRBD2
abundance: once
v_gene: TRBV27

CDR3nt: TGTGCCAGCAGTACAACGGGACAGGGGGCGGGACAGCCCCAGCATTTT
CDR3aa: CASSTTGQGAGQPQHF
j_gene: TRBJ1-5
d_gene: TRBD1
abundance: .
v_gene: TRBV27

CDR3nt: TGTGCCAGCAGCATAGCAGGGGCGATCCTGGGTGGCTACACCTTC
CDR3aa: CASSIAGAILGGYTF
j_gene: TRBJ1-2
d_gene: .
abundance: .
v_gene: TRBV7-2

CDR3nt: TGTGCCTGGAGCACTAACTATGGCTACACCTTC
CDR3aa: CAWSTNYGYTF
j_gene: TRBJ1-2
d_gene: .
abundance: .
v_gene: TRBV30

CDR3nt: TGTGCCAGCAGCTTTGGGACTGATTCTGGAAACACCATATATTTT
CDR3aa: CASSFGTDSGNTIYF
j_gene: TRBJ1-3
d_gene: .
abundance: .
v_gene: TRBV12-1

CDR3nt: TGCGCCAGCAGCTTCGGACAGGGCGGAAACATTCAGTACTTC
CDR3aa: CASSFGQGGNIQYF
j_gene: TRBJ2-4
d_gene: TRBD1
abundance: .
v_gene: TRBV5-1

CDR3nt: TGTGCCGCACAGGGGCCTTACGAGCAGTACTTC
CDR3aa: CAAQGPYEQYF
j_gene: TRBJ2-7
d_gene: TRBD1
abundance: .
v_gene: TRBV15

CDR3nt: TGCAGTGCGCGCAGGGACTATGGCTACACCTTC
CDR3aa: CSARRDYGYTF
j_gene: TRBJ1-2
d_gene: .
abundance: .
v_gene: TRBV20-1

CDR3nt: TGTGCCAGCAGCTTATCCCCGGGCCCTTATGGCTACACCTTC
CDR3aa: CASSLSPGPYGYTF
j_gene: TRBJ1-2
d_gene: .
abundance: .
v_gene: TRBV7-9

CDR3nt: TGCGCCAGCAGCTTGGGGGACACTCGGTGGGCCAACGTCCTGACTTTC
CDR3aa: CASSLGDTRWANVLTF
j_gene: TRBJ2-6
d_gene: .
abundance: .
v_gene: TRBV5-1

CDR3nt: TGTGCCAGCTCACCAGCCACTACCTACGAGCAGTACTTC
CDR3aa: CASSPATTYEQYF
j_gene: TRBJ2-7
d_gene: .
abundance: .
v_gene: TRBV18

CDR3nt: TGTGCCAGCAGTCCTCAGGGAGCGGGCCTTAGCACAGATACGCAGTATTTT
CDR3aa: CASSPQGAGLSTDTQYF
j_gene: TRBJ2-3
d_gene: .
abundance: .
v_gene: TRBV7-2

CDR3nt: TGTGCCAGTAGTATAGATCCGGGGGCCTTCTATGGCTACACCTTC
CDR3aa: CASSIDPGAFYGYTF
j_gene: TRBJ1-2
d_gene: .
abundance: .
v_gene: TRBV19

CDR3nt: TGTGCCAGCAGCCGAACCGGAGGGGGAGGATACTACAATGAGCAGTTCTTC
CDR3aa: CASSRTGGGGYYNEQFF
j_gene: TRBJ2-1
d_gene: .
abundance: .
v_gene: TRBV5-4

CDR3nt: TGTGCCAGCTCACCAGGGTTGGATCAGCCCCAGCATTTT
CDR3aa: CASSPGLDQPQHF
j_gene: TRBJ1-5
d_gene: .
abundance: .
v_gene: TRBV18

CDR3nt: TGTGCCAGCAAACGGCTAGCGGGAAGCACAGATACGCAGTATTTT
CDR3aa: CASKRLAGSTDTQYF
j_gene: TRBJ2-3
d_gene: TRBD2
abundance: .
v_gene: TRBV2

CDR3nt: TGTGCCAGTAGTATCCCGGGACAGGGCCCTCAGCCCCAGCATTTT
CDR3aa: CASSIPGQGPQPQHF
j_gene: TRBJ1-5
d_gene: TRBD1
abundance: .
v_gene: TRBV19